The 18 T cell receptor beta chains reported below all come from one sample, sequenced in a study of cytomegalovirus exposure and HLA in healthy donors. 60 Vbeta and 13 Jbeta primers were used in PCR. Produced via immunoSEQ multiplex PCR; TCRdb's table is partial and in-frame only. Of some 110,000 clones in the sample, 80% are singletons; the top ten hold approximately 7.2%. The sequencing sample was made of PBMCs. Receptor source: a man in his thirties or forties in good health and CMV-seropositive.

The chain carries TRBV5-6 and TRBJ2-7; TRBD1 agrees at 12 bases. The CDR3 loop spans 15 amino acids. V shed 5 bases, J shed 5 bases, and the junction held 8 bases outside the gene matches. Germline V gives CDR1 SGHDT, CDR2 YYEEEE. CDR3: CASSFGTGGANEQYF. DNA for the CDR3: TGTGCCAGCAGTTTCGGGACAGGGGGCGCAAACGAGCAGTACTTC.

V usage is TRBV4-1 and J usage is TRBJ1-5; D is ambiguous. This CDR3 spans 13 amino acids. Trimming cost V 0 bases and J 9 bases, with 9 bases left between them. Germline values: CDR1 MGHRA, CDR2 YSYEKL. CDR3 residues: CASSQDRGRPQHF. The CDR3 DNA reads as TGCGCCAGCAGCCAAGATCGGGGTCGGCCCCAGCATTTT.

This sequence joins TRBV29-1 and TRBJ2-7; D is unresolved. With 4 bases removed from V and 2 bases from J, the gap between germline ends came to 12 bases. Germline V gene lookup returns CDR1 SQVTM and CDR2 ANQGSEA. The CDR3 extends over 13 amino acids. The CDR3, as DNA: TGCAGCGTTGGTGCGGTCGGTCCCTACGAGCAGTACTTC. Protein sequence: CSVGAVGPYEQYF.

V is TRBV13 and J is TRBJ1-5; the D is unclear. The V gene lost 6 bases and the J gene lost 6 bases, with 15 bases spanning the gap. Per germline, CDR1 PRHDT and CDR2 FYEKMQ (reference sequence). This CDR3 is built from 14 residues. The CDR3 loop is CASRRTREGQPQHF. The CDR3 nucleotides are TGTGCCAGCAGGCGTACGCGGGAGGGTCAGCCCCAGCATTTT.

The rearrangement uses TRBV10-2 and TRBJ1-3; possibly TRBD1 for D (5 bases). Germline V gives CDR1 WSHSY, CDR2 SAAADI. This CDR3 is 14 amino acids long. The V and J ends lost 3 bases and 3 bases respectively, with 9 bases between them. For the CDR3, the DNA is TGCGCCAGCAGTGACCCAGGGATTGGAAACACCATATATTTT. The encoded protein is CASSDPGIGNTIYF.

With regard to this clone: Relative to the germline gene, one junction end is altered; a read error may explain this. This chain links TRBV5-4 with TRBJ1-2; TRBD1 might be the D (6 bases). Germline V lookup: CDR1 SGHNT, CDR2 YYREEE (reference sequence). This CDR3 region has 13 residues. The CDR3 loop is CASSTRVNREFAF. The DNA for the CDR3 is TGTGCCAGCAGCACCCGGGTAAACAGGGAGTTTGCCTTC.

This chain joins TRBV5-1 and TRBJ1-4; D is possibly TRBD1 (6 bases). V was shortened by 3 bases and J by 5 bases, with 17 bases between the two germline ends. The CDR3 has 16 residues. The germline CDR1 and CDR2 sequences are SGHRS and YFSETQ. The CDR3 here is CASSSGHLRKNEKLFF. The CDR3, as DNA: TGCGCCAGCAGCTCGGGACACCTCCGGAAGAATGAAAAACTGTTTTTT.

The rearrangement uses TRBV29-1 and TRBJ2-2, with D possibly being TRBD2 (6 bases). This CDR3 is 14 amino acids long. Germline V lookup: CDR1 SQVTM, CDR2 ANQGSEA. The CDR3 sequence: CIIGDFSNTGELFF. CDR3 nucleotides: TGCATCATAGGGGACTTTTCGAACACCGGGGAGCTGTTTTTT.

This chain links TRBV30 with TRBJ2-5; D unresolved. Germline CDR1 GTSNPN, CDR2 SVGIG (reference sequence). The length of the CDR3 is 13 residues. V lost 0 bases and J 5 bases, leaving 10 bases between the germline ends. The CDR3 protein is CAWSVQRRETQYF. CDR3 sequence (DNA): TGTGCCTGGAGTGTACAGAGAAGGGAGACCCAGTACTTC.

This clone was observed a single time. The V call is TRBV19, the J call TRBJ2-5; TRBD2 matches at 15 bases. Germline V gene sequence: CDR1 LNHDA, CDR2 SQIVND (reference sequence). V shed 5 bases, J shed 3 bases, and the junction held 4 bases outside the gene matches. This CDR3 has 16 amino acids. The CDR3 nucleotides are TGTGCCAGTAGTGTAAGGACTAGCGGGGGGGAAGAGACCCAGTACTTC. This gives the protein CASSVRTSGGEETQYF.

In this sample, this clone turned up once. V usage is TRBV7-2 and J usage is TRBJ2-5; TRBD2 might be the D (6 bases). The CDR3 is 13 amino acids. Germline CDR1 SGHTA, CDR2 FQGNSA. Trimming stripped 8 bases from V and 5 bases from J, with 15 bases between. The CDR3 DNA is TGTGCCAGCCTAGGCCGCAGCGGGGAGACCCAGTACTTC. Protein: CASLGRSGETQYF.

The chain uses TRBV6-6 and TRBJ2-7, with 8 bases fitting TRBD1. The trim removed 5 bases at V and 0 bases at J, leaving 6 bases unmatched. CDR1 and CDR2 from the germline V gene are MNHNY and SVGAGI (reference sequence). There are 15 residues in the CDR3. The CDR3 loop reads CASSDRGISSYEQYF. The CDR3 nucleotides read TGTGCCAGCAGTGACAGGGGCATAAGCTCCTACGAGCAGTACTTC.

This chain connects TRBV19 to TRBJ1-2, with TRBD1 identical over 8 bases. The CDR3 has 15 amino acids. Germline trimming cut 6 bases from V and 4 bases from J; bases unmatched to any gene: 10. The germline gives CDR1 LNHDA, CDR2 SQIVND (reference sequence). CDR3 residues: CASSPSQGAIYGYTF. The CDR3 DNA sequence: TGTGCCAGTAGCCCCTCCCAGGGGGCTATCTATGGCTACACCTTC.

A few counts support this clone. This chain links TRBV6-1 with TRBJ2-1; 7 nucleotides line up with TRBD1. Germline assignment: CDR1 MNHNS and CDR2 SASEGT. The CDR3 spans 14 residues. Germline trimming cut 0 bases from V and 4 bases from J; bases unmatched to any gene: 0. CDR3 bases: TGTGCCAGCAGTGAAGCGGGACAGTACAATGAGCAGTTCTTC. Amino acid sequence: CASSEAGQYNEQFF.

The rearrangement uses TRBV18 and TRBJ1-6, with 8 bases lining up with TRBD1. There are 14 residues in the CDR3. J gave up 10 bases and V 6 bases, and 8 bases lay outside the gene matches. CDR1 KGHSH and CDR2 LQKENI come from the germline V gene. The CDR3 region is CASSLGQGPSPLHF. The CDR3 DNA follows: TGTGCCAGCTCCCTCGGACAGGGACCCTCACCCCTCCACTTT. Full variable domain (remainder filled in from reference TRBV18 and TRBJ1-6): NAGVMQNPRHLVRRRGQEARLRCSPMKGHSHVYWYRQLPEEGLKFMVYLQKENIIDESGMPKERFSAEFPKEGPSILRIQQVVRGDSAAYFCASSLGQGPSPLHFGNGTRLTVT.

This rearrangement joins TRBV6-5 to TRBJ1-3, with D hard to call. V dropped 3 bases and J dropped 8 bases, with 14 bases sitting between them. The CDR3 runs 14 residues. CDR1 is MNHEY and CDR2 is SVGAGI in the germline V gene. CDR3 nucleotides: TGTGCCAGCAGTTATTCCGGGAGAAGTGACACCATATATTTT. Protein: CASSYSGRSDTIYF.

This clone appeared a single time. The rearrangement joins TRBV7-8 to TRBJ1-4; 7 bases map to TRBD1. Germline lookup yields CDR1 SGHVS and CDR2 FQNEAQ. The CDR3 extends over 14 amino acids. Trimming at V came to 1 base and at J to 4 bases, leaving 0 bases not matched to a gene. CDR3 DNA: TGTGCCAGCAGCTTAGACAGGGGTAATGAAAAACTGTTTTTT. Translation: CASSLDRGNEKLFF.

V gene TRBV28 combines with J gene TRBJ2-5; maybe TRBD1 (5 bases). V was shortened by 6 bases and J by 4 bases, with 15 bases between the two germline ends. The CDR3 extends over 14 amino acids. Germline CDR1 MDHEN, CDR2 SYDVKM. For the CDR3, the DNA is TGTGCCAGCAGATCCCCTGGGGCCGGAGAGACCCAGTACTTC. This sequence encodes CASRSPGAGETQYF.